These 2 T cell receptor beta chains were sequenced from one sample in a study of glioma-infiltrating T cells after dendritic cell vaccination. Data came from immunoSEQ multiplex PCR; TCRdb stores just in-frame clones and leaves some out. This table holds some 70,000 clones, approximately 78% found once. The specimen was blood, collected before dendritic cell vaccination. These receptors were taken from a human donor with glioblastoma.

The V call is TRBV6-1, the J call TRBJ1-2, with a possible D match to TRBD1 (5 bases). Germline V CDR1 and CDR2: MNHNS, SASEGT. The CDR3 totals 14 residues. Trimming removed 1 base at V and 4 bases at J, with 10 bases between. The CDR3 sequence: CASSEGQNLYGYTF. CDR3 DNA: TGTGCCAGCAGTGAAGGACAGAACCTCTATGGCTACACCTTC.

The CDR3 sequence is CASSLAIRDTGELFF. DNA of the CDR3: TGTGCCAGCAGTTTAGCGATCCGGGACACCGGGGAGCTGTTTTTT. The chain carries TRBV5-4 and TRBJ2-2; D might be TRBD2 (5 bases). Trimming pared 5 bases from V and 3 bases from J, leaving 14 bases between. The CDR3 runs to 15 residues. The germline V gene encodes CDR1 SGHNT and CDR2 YYREEE (reference sequence).